Listed below are T cell receptor beta chains from one sample, sequenced in a study of shared clonotypes between healthy human individuals. The protocol was immunoSEQ multiplex PCR, while the TCRdb copy is restricted to in-frame clones and leaves out a portion. The repertoire holds 2.5 million or so clones, 85% to 95% seen once, with more than 0.12% in the top ten. Sequenced material: naive CD4+ T cells sorted from blood. The receptors stem from a man in his late teens or twenties in good health. The CDR3 runs from the conserved cysteine through the conserved F or W. The order of the fields is D gene, V gene, J gene, clone size, CDR3 DNA, CDR3 protein. D genes are given only for firm matches. Some rows have no size entry. The others give once, few or many, or a class for an expanded clone.

d_call: -
v_call: TRBV27
j_call: TRBJ2-7
clone_size: -
cdr3_nt: TGTGCCAGCAGTTCTAACGGAGGGGTGGACTACGAGCAGTACTTC
cdr3_aa: CASSSNGGVDYEQYF

d_call: -
v_call: TRBV13
j_call: TRBJ2-1
clone_size: -
cdr3_nt: TGTGCCAGCAGCTCCCGGGTAAGGGGGAACAATGAGCAGTTCTTC
cdr3_aa: CASSSRVRGNNEQFF

d_call: TRBD2
v_call: TRBV5-1
j_call: TRBJ2-5
clone_size: -
cdr3_nt: TGCGCCAGCAGCTTAGGAGCGGGGGAGGAGACCCAGTACTTC
cdr3_aa: CASSLGAGEETQYF

d_call: -
v_call: TRBV10-2
j_call: TRBJ1-4
clone_size: -
cdr3_nt: TGCGCCAGCAGTGAGTCGGTGACAGGCCGTTGGGGGAATGAAAAACTGTTTTTT
cdr3_aa: CASSESVTGRWGNEKLFF

d_call: -
v_call: TRBV11-2
j_call: TRBJ2-3
clone_size: -
cdr3_nt: TGTGCCAGCAGCAAAGGGTACCGGGACCATAGGACAGATACGCAGTATTTT
cdr3_aa: CASSKGYRDHRTDTQYF

d_call: TRBD1
v_call: TRBV5-1
j_call: TRBJ1-2
clone_size: -
cdr3_nt: TGCGCCAGCAGCTCAGGGACAGGGGGCTACACCTTC
cdr3_aa: CASSSGTGGYTF

d_call: TRBD1
v_call: TRBV6-1
j_call: TRBJ1-3
clone_size: -
cdr3_nt: TGTGCCAGCAGTGCCGACAGGGTTTCATTAACTGGAAACACCATATATTTT
cdr3_aa: CASSADRVSLTGNTIYF

d_call: -
v_call: TRBV19
j_call: TRBJ2-2
clone_size: -
cdr3_nt: TGTGCCAGTAGTATAAGGCAGCTCGCCACCGGGGAGCTGTTTTTT
cdr3_aa: CASSIRQLATGELFF

d_call: TRBD1
v_call: TRBV30
j_call: TRBJ1-2
clone_size: -
cdr3_nt: TGTGCCTGGAAAACCGGGACAGGCTATGGCTACACCTTC
cdr3_aa: CAWKTGTGYGYTF

d_call: -
v_call: TRBV11-2
j_call: TRBJ2-7
clone_size: -
cdr3_nt: TGTGCCAGCAGCTTAGGTGGGACAAGCCGCAACGAGCAGTACTTC
cdr3_aa: CASSLGGTSRNEQYF

d_call: -
v_call: TRBV18
j_call: TRBJ2-5
clone_size: -
cdr3_nt: TGTGCCAGCTCACCTCCCGGGAACCCCAGGGAGACCCAGTACTTC
cdr3_aa: CASSPPGNPRETQYF

d_call: -
v_call: TRBV7-9
j_call: TRBJ1-1
clone_size: -
cdr3_nt: TGTGCCAGCAGCTTTTCCCAGGGGCAAACTGAAGCTTTCTTT
cdr3_aa: CASSFSQGQTEAFF

d_call: TRBD1
v_call: TRBV4-1
j_call: TRBJ1-5
clone_size: -
cdr3_nt: TGCGCCAGCAGCCAAGATCCCTTACAGGGGTTCAATCAGCCCCAGCATTTT
cdr3_aa: CASSQDPLQGFNQPQHF

d_call: -
v_call: TRBV30
j_call: TRBJ1-1
clone_size: -
cdr3_nt: TGTGCCTGGATCCAAACGGGGGCAGGTATCGGTCTTGAAGCTTTCTTT
cdr3_aa: CAWIQTGAGIGLEAFF

d_call: -
v_call: TRBV11-2
j_call: TRBJ1-5
clone_size: -
cdr3_nt: TGTGCCAGCAGCCCGGGCCGGGGAGTTCAGCCCCAGCATTTT
cdr3_aa: CASSPGRGVQPQHF

d_call: TRBD1
v_call: TRBV2
j_call: TRBJ1-5
clone_size: -
cdr3_nt: TGTGCCAGCACTGGACAGGCGCTTACTAATAGCAATCAGCCCCAGCATTTT
cdr3_aa: CASTGQALTNSNQPQHF

d_call: -
v_call: TRBV5-3
j_call: TRBJ1-6
clone_size: -
cdr3_nt: TGTGCCAGAAGCTCAGTTTACCGGTCCTATAATTCACCCCTCCACTTT
cdr3_aa: CARSSVYRSYNSPLHF

d_call: TRBD2
v_call: TRBV27
j_call: TRBJ2-1
clone_size: -
cdr3_nt: TGTGCCAGCAATACGATGGTCCATAAGGCCGGGACTAGCGGGAGTAATGAGCAGTTCTTC
cdr3_aa: CASNTMVHKAGTSGSNEQFF

d_call: -
v_call: TRBV25-1
j_call: TRBJ1-4
clone_size: -
cdr3_nt: TGTGCCAGCAGTGAAGAAATGGGGGGTCGTAATGAAAAACTGTTTTTT
cdr3_aa: CASSEEMGGRNEKLFF

d_call: -
v_call: TRBV11-2
j_call: TRBJ2-1
clone_size: once
cdr3_nt: TGTGCCAGCAGCCCGAGCTTTGAGCAGTTCTTC
cdr3_aa: CASSPSFEQFF

d_call: TRBD1
v_call: TRBV10-2
j_call: TRBJ2-4
clone_size: -
cdr3_nt: TGCGCCAGCAGTGAGGGTAGGGGGCGTAAAAACATTCAGTACTTC
cdr3_aa: CASSEGRGRKNIQYF

d_call: -
v_call: TRBV27
j_call: TRBJ2-2
clone_size: -
cdr3_nt: TGTGCCAGCAGGCGACAGGCGAGCACCGGGGAGCTGTTTTTT
cdr3_aa: CASRRQASTGELFF

d_call: -
v_call: TRBV7-2
j_call: TRBJ1-4
clone_size: once
cdr3_nt: TGTGCCAGCAGCCCCATGGGGAGGAACACTAATGAAAAACTGTTTTTT
cdr3_aa: CASSPMGRNTNEKLFF

d_call: -
v_call: TRBV11-2
j_call: TRBJ2-5
clone_size: -
cdr3_nt: TGTGCCAGCGCCTGGGGGATGGAGACCCAGTACTTC
cdr3_aa: CASAWGMETQYF

d_call: TRBD1
v_call: TRBV7-9
j_call: TRBJ1-4
clone_size: -
cdr3_nt: TGTGCCAGCAGCTCAGACAGGGGGCAGGGTGAAAAACTGTTTTTT
cdr3_aa: CASSSDRGQGEKLFF

d_call: TRBD2
v_call: TRBV4-1
j_call: TRBJ2-2
clone_size: -
cdr3_nt: TGCGCCAGCAGCCAAGTCTCAGGACTAGCGGGAGGGGAGCTGTTTTTT
cdr3_aa: CASSQVSGLAGGELFF

d_call: -
v_call: TRBV27
j_call: TRBJ1-1
clone_size: -
cdr3_nt: TGTGCCAGCAGTTCTGGGTCTATGAACACTGAAGCTTTCTTT
cdr3_aa: CASSSGSMNTEAFF

d_call: TRBD2
v_call: TRBV28
j_call: TRBJ2-5
clone_size: -
cdr3_nt: TGTGCCAGCAGTTTAGCGGGGGGCCCTGGGGAGACCCAGTACTTC
cdr3_aa: CASSLAGGPGETQYF

d_call: -
v_call: TRBV6-1
j_call: TRBJ2-7
clone_size: -
cdr3_nt: TGTGCCAGCAGTGGGCCGAGGAATCACGAGCAGTACTTC
cdr3_aa: CASSGPRNHEQYF

d_call: TRBD2
v_call: TRBV4-1
j_call: TRBJ2-7
clone_size: once
cdr3_nt: TGCGCCAGCAGCCAAGGGAGCGGGAGGTTCGCCTACGAGCAGTACTTC
cdr3_aa: CASSQGSGRFAYEQYF

d_call: -
v_call: TRBV29-1
j_call: TRBJ1-2
clone_size: few
cdr3_nt: TGCAGCGTTGAGGGTCAGCGGCGTGCCTATGGCTACACCTTC
cdr3_aa: CSVEGQRRAYGYTF

d_call: -
v_call: TRBV19
j_call: TRBJ1-3
clone_size: -
cdr3_nt: TGTGCCAGTAGTATCGACACTGGAAACACCATATATTTT
cdr3_aa: CASSIDTGNTIYF

d_call: -
v_call: TRBV19
j_call: TRBJ1-5
clone_size: few
cdr3_nt: TGTGCCAGTGCTACCGCGGGATACAATCAGCCCCAGCATTTT
cdr3_aa: CASATAGYNQPQHF